A selection of T cell receptor beta chains follows, all from one sample in a study of cytomegalovirus exposure and HLA in healthy donors. The assay was immunoSEQ multiplex PCR, and TCRdb's table has in-frame clones only and misses some. Its listing shows 40,000 to 60,000 clones. Material for sequencing was PBMCs. These receptors came from a male donor in good health and CMV-seropositive. CDR3s include the opening cysteine and the closing phenylalanine or tryptophan. A D gene is named only where the DNA matches it firmly.

J gene | D gene | V gene | CDR3 protein | CDR3 DNA
TRBJ2-1 | TRBD2 | TRBV7-8 | CAGAGTSVLEQFF | TGTGCGGGGGCGGGGACTAGTGTCCTTGAGCAGTTCTTC
TRBJ2-7 | NA | TRBV9 | CASSVAGVDEQYF | TGTGCCAGCAGCGTAGCAGGGGTGGACGAGCAGTACTTC
TRBJ2-7 | NA | TRBV9 | CASSEGGEGGYEQYF | TGTGCCAGCAGCGAGGGAGGGGAAGGGGGCTACGAGCAGTACTTC
TRBJ2-1 | NA | TRBV30 | CAWSLPRGLGIRNEQFF | TGTGCCTGGAGTCTCCCAAGGGGGTTAGGAATACGGAATGAGCAGTTCTTC
TRBJ2-7 | TRBD1 | TRBV11-1 | CASSWDSPYEQYF | TGTGCCAGCAGCTGGGACAGCCCCTACGAGCAGTACTTC
TRBJ2-3 | TRBD2 | TRBV4-2 | CASSQVSGGPGDTQYF | TGTGCCAGCAGCCAAGTTAGCGGGGGGCCAGGGGATACGCAGTATTTT
TRBJ2-1 | TRBD2 | TRBV4-3 | CASSLGLAGLNEQFF | TGCGCCAGCAGCCTGGGACTAGCGGGGCTCAATGAGCAGTTCTTC
TRBJ2-5 | NA | TRBV7-9 | CASSRRGQGWGQETQYF | TGTGCCAGCAGCCGGCGGGGGCAGGGATGGGGACAAGAGACCCAGTACTTC
TRBJ2-5 | NA | TRBV4-2 | CASSQDPSQETQYF | TGTGCCAGCAGCCAAGACCCCAGCCAAGAGACCCAGTACTTC
TRBJ1-1 | NA | TRBV6-5 | CASSYEGIIGTEAFF | TGTGCCAGCAGTTATGAGGGAATTATAGGGACTGAAGCTTTCTTT
TRBJ1-1 | TRBD1 | TRBV12-5 | CASGLGAGTGRKAEAFF | TGTGCTAGTGGTTTGGGAGCCGGGACAGGGCGAAAGGCTGAAGCTTTCTTT
TRBJ2-1 | NA | TRBV5-1 | CASSFRYNEQFF | TGCGCCAGCAGCTTCCGCTACAATGAGCAGTTCTTC
TRBJ2-2 | NA | TRBV13 | CASSSRRGAGELFF | TGTGCCAGCAGCTCCCGGCGGGGCGCCGGGGAGCTGTTTTTT
TRBJ1-4 | NA | TRBV5-1 | CASSPQGADEKLFF | TGCGCCAGCAGCCCACAGGGCGCTGATGAAAAACTGTTTTTT
TRBJ2-5 | NA | TRBV7-3 | CASSQTLQETQYF | TGTGCCAGCAGTCAGACACTGCAAGAGACCCAGTACTTC
TRBJ2-7 | NA | TRBV11-2 | CASNVEGGPYEQYF | TGTGCCAGCAACGTAGAAGGGGGTCCCTACGAGCAGTACTTC
TRBJ1-2 | NA | TRBV29-1 | CSVPRVSWGYTF | TGCAGCGTCCCTCGGGTCAGCTGGGGCTACACCTTC
TRBJ1-1 | NA | TRBV6-5 | CASSYQDRVWEAFF | TGTGCCAGCAGTTATCAGGACAGAGTTTGGGAAGCTTTCTTT
TRBJ2-1 | TRBD2 | TRBV4-2 | CASSQVGLAVSYNEQFF | TGTGCCAGCAGCCAAGTCGGACTAGCGGTTTCCTACAATGAGCAGTTCTTC
TRBJ1-1 | NA | TRBV2 | CASSGNARHTEAFF | TGTGCCAGCAGCGGGAATGCCAGGCACACTGAAGCTTTCTTT
TRBJ1-4 | NA | TRBV5-1 | CASSPEGSRNEKLFF | TGCGCCAGCAGCCCCGAGGGCAGCCGTAATGAAAAACTGTTTTTT
TRBJ1-5 | NA | TRBV4-1 | CASSHFPEVRGPQHF | TGCGCCAGCAGCCACTTCCCGGAGGTCCGTGGGCCCCAGCATTTT